The present entry profiles one T cell receptor (beta chain) with its context. Primers: 52 TRBV forward and 13 TRBJ reverse. Clones were read by immunoSEQ multiplex PCR, and TCRdb kept only the in-frame ones, dropping some. The sample gives approximately 15,000 clones, more than 90% of which show up once; over 30% is in the top ten. These data come from a study of regulatory T cells. The receptor comes from a person aged 18-29 years with CD3G deficiency. Sequencing was performed on CD8+ T cells sorted from blood.

CDR3 sequence (DNA): TGCGCCAGCAGCCAAATAGCGACCGACTCCTACAATGAGCAGTTCTTC. This gives the protein CASSQIATDSYNEQFF. The chain recombines TRBV4-1 with TRBJ2-1; tentatively, D is TRBD2 (5 bases). Deletions cut 2 bases from V and 0 bases from J, with 11 bases between. This CDR3 has 16 amino acids. Germline lookup yields CDR1 MGHRA and CDR2 YSYEKL.